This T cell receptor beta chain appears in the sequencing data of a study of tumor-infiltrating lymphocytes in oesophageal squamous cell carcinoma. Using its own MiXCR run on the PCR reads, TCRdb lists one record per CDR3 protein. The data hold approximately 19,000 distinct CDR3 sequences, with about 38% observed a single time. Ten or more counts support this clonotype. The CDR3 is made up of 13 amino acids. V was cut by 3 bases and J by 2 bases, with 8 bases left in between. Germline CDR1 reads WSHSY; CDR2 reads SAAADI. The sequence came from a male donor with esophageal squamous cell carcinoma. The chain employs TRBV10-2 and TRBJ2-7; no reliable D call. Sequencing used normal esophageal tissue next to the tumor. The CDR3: CASSDSIAYEQYF. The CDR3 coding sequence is TGCGCCAGCAGTGATTCCATAGCCTACGAGCAGTACTTC.